What follows is one T cell receptor beta chain and its context. The antigen is undetermined. This sample stems from a study of cytomegalovirus exposure and HLA in healthy donors. Overall study context: The roughly 670 first-cohort repertoires shared a platform with the approximately 110 validation repertoires, as reported in a later analysis. Study findings and constraints: That first-cohort TCR clusters tended to co-occur in the 130 or so validation repertoires was found in a later analysis. As confirmed in vitro, three CMV-associated chains were specific for CMV antigens.

The V and J ends lost 5 bases and 6 bases, in that order; junction bases with no gene match: 5. Germline V gene data show CDR1 as SGHVS and CDR2 as FNYEAQ. This CDR3 has 15 amino acids. Sequenced by immunoSEQ multiplex PCR; TCRdb stores in-frame clones only, minus some. The sample has roughly 150,000 clones; roughly 91% are singletons. The donors were in the roughly 130-subject validation cohort, distinct from the roughly 600-subject first cohort. The chain joins TRBV7-6 to TRBJ2-3; TRBD2 matches at 13 bases. This receptor was identified in a man aged 18 to 35 in good health and CMV-seronegative. Sequencing was carried out using PBMCs. CDR3 sequence (DNA): TGTGCCAGCAGCACATTGGGACTAGCGGGGGATACGCAGTATTTT. It specifies CASSTLGLAGDTQYF.